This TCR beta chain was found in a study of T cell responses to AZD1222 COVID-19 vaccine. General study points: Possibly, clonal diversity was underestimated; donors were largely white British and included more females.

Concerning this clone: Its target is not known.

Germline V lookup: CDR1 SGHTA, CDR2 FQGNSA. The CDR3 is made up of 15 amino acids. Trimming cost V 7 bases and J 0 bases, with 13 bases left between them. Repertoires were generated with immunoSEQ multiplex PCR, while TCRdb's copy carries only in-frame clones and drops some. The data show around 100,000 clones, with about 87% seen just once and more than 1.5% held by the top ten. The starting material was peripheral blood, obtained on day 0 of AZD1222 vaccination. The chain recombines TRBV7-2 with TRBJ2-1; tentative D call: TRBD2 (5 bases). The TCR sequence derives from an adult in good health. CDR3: CASTPRAGSYNEQFF. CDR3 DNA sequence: TGTGCCAGCACCCCCCGGGCGGGCTCCTACAATGAGCAGTTCTTC.